The following is a T cell receptor (beta chain) sequence with its context. Its antigen is not known. This entry comes from a study of T cell repertoires in cytomegalovirus infection. On the study more broadly: Through public TCR beta signatures, both CMV infection and matching HLA type were indicated.

The CDR3 is 15 amino acids. With 4 bases clipped from V and 3 bases from J, the junction kept 10 bases outside the gene matches. The germline V gene has CDR1 SGHRS and CDR2 YFSETQ. Study outcomes and limitations: Ex vivo, HLA-C-restricted CMV-specific TCR beta clonotypes prevailed over the rest of the response.

MiXCR, applied by TCRdb to the reads, yields one record per CDR3 protein. The repertoire includes 150,000 to 200,000 distinct CDR3 sequences, about a fifth of them detected once, and roughly 25% sits in the top ten. The genes are TRBV5-1 and TRBJ2-7, with 7 bases that match TRBD1. Sequenced here: CD8+ T cells from cultured PBMCs, sampled from culture after CMV antigen stimulation. This TCR derives from a human donor in good health (CMV status not recorded). Some clones in this sample may be carry-over from other donors' samples. For the CDR3, the DNA is TGCGCCAGCAGCGAGAACACCCAGGGGGTCTACGAGCAGTACTTC. This gives the protein CASSENTQGVYEQYF.